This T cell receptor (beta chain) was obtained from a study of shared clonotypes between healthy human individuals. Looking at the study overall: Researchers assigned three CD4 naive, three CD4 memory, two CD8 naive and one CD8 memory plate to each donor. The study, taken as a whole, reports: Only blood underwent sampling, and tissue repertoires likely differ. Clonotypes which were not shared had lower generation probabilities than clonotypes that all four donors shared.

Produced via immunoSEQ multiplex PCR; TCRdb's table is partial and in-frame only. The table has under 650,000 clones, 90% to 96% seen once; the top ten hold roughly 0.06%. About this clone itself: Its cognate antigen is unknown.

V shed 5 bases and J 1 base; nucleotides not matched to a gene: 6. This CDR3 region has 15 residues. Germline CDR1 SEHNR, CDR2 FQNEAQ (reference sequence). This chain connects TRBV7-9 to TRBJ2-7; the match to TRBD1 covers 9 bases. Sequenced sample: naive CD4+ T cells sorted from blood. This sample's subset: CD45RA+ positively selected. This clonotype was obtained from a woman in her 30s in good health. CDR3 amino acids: CASSLLGTGSYEQYF. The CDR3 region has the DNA TGTGCCAGCAGCCTCCTCGGGACAGGGTCCTACGAGCAGTACTTC.